This T cell receptor (beta chain) emerged from a study of CXCR3-negative and CXCR3-positive naive CD8 T cells. This CDR3 comprises 18 residues. Germline-derived CDR1 and CDR2 are SEHNR and FQNEAQ (reference sequence). The study made its TRB cDNA libraries by 5' RACE, adding UMI labels. TCRdb re-analyzed the 5' RACE reads; it lists each CDR3 protein once, without DNA. The sample has about 98,000 distinct CDR3 sequences; the top ten hold 1.1%. The study, taken as a whole, reports: Naive subsets expressed similar surface CD5; TRB CDR3 features served to infer TCR strength. The TRB CDR3s that CXCR3-positive naive cells carried were more hydrophobic than those of CXCR3-negative naive cells.

On this clonotype itself: The target antigen is unknown.

Sequencing was done on a sample of naive CXCR3+ CD8+ T cells from blood. The subset denotes: CD45RO-CCR7+CD27+CD95- naive CD8+ T cells expressing CXCR3 (TNR3+). The V gene is TRBV7-9, the J gene TRBJ2-2; the D call from TCRdb, TRBD2, cannot be confirmed without DNA. The receptor was isolated from a human donor in good health. Some clones in this sample may be carry-over from other donors' samples. The CDR3 protein is CASSLALRTSGHTGELFF.